Sequencing of this T cell receptor (beta chain) was carried out in a study of shared clonotypes between healthy human individuals. The study, taken as a whole, reports: Relative to their counterparts shared across all four donors, non-shared clonotypes exhibited diminished generation probabilities.

With regard to this clone: Its antigen is unidentified.

The germline V and J ends were trimmed by 1 base and 2 bases, with 12 bases remaining between them. Per the germline V gene, CDR1 is SGHNT and CDR2 is YYREEE (reference sequence). The CDR3 extends over 16 amino acids. CD4+ cell separation produced CD45RA+ naive and CD45RA-negative memory subsets. The repertoire was sequenced with immunoSEQ multiplex PCR; TCRdb's copy has only in-frame clones and lacks some. The repertoire consists of 2.5 million or so clones, with approximately 94% occurring once and the leading ten covering about 0.13%. The sequenced sample consisted of naive CD4+ T cells sorted from blood. Subset reported: CD45RA+ positively selected. This clonotype was obtained from a man in his late teens or twenties in good health. The chain employs TRBV5-4 and TRBJ2-2; TRBD2 is a possible D gene (6 bases). The CDR3 sequence: CASSLLGTSNTGELFF. The CDR3 bases are TGTGCCAGCAGCTTGCTTGGGACTTCTAACACCGGGGAGCTGTTTTTT.